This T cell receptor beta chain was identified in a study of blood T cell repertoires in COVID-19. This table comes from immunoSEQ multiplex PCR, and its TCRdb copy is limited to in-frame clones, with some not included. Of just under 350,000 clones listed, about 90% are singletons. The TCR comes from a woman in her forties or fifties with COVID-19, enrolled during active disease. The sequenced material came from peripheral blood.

The CDR3 region is CSASLAGTYEQYF. In DNA form, the CDR3 reads TGCAGTGCTAGTTTAGCGGGCACCTACGAGCAGTACTTC. This rearrangement joins TRBV20-1 to TRBJ2-7, with 7 bases aligning to TRBD2. Germline CDR1 reads DFQATT; CDR2 reads SNEGSKA (reference sequence). J gave up 2 bases and V 3 bases, and 4 bases lay outside the gene matches. This CDR3 has 13 amino acids.